This entry describes one T cell receptor beta chain. Other nucleotide sequences in the sample specify the same CDR3. This PCR relied on a set of 60 Vbeta primers and 13 Jbeta primers. Assay used: immunoSEQ multiplex PCR; TCRdb lists only in-frame clones, some missing. The sample comprises 120,000 or so clones, more than 70% of which are singletons, and less than 0.25% rests with the top ten. The sample comes from a study of cytomegalovirus exposure and HLA in healthy donors. Germline V gene sequence: CDR1 KGHSH, CDR2 LQKENI. The CDR3 extends over 14 amino acids. V lost 2 bases to trimming and J lost 7 bases; unmatched junction nucleotides: 1.

The chain combines TRBV18 with TRBJ2-1; 11 bases are a match to TRBD1. This sequence originates from a man aged 50 to 60 in good health and CMV-seronegative. The specimen sequenced was PBMCs. CDR3 loop: CASSPGTGGNEQFF. CDR3 in DNA: TGTGCCAGCTCACCAGGGACAGGGGGGAATGAGCAGTTCTTC.